A selection of T cell receptor beta chains follows, all from one sample in a study of vaccination effects on CD4 cells after COVID-19. For these receptors, no antigen is known. Sequenced by immunoSEQ multiplex PCR; TCRdb stores in-frame clones only, minus some. The table records more than 35,000 clones, around 79% of them present only once. The material sequenced was CD4+ T cells from PBMCs cultured with a peptide pool, taken before COVID-19 vaccination. Receptors were obtained from a human donor who had a prior SARS-CoV-2 infection. CDR3s include the opening cysteine and the closing phenylalanine or tryptophan. The D gene is left open where the match is weak. The size entry is marked missing in some rows and otherwise reads once, few, many or a size class.

TRBV25-1	-	TRBJ1-2	-	CASSEWGSPYGYTF	TGTGCCAGCAGTGAATGGGGCAGCCCCTATGGCTACACCTTC
TRBV2	-	TRBJ2-3	TRBD2	CASNGRSGTTDTQYF	TGTGCCAGCAACGGAAGAAGCGGGACCACAGATACGCAGTATTTT
TRBV5-3	few	TRBJ1-1	-	CARSLEGVEAFF	TGTGCCAGAAGCTTGGAGGGAGTAGAAGCTTTCTTT
TRBV27	-	TRBJ2-3	TRBD1	CASSYDRGLVDTQYF	TGTGCCAGCAGCTACGACAGGGGGTTGGTAGATACGCAGTATTTT
TRBV7-8	-	TRBJ1-5	-	CASSLGWWDPKALNSNQPQHF	TGTGCCAGCAGCTTAGGATGGTGGGACCCCAAGGCCCTAAATAGCAATCAGCCCCAGCATTTT
TRBV4-1	-	TRBJ1-6	-	CASSLSSPNSPLHF	TGCGCCAGCAGCCTATCGTCCCCTAATTCACCCCTCCACTTT
TRBV7-9	-	TRBJ2-3	TRBD2	CASSQGLAGGTQYF	TGTGCCAGCAGTCAAGGACTAGCGGGGGGTACGCAGTATTTT
TRBV5-1	once	TRBJ2-1	TRBD2	CASSLGSGGNKDEQFF	TGCGCCAGCAGCTTGGGTAGCGGGGGGAATAAGGATGAGCAGTTCTTC
TRBV11-3	-	TRBJ2-3	TRBD2	CASSLDPQRGSTDTQYF	TGTGCCAGCAGCTTAGACCCCCAGCGGGGGAGCACAGATACGCAGTATTTT
TRBV9	-	TRBJ2-7	-	CASSVDINSYEQYF	TGTGCCAGCAGCGTAGATATAAACTCCTACGAGCAGTACTTC
TRBV4-3	-	TRBJ1-1	TRBD1	CASSPTDRTNTEAFF	TGCGCCAGCAGCCCGACGGACAGGACCAACACTGAAGCTTTCTTT
TRBV7-2	-	TRBJ2-7	-	CASSLGLAREQYF	TGTGCCAGCAGCTTAGGGCTAGCGAGAGAGCAGTACTTC
TRBV3-1/TRBV3-2	once	TRBJ2-5	-	CASSQGASPYF	TGTGCCAGCAGCCAAGGAGCGAGTCCGTACTTC
TRBV11-3	-	TRBJ2-5	TRBD1	CASSLGLSGGTGGETQYF	TGTGCCAGCAGCCTAGGCCTCTCTGGCGGGACAGGGGGAGAGACCCAGTACTTC
TRBV7-3	-	TRBJ2-1	TRBD2	CASSRSGGLSYNEQFF	TGTGCCAGCAGCCGTAGCGGGGGCCTTTCCTACAATGAGCAGTTCTTC
TRBV7-9	-	TRBJ2-7	TRBD2	CASSLGPVGLAVSYEQYF	TGTGCCAGCAGCTTAGGACCTGTGGGACTAGCGGTCTCCTACGAGCAGTACTTC
TRBV7-6	-	TRBJ2-5	-	CASSLYRGRQETQYF	TGTGCCAGCAGCTTATACCGGGGCCGCCAAGAGACCCAGTACTTC
TRBV7-3	-	TRBJ2-5	-	CASSLSGTGETQYF	TGTGCCAGCAGCTTATCTGGGACGGGAGAGACCCAGTACTTC
TRBV5-1	-	TRBJ2-3	TRBD2	CASGRGGAGTDTQYF	TGCGCCAGCGGCCGCGGGGGGGCGGGCACAGATACGCAGTATTTT
TRBV7-2	-	TRBJ1-2	TRBD1	CASSLGQGYGYTF	TGTGCCAGCAGCTTAGGACAGGGCTATGGCTACACCTTC
TRBV7-2	few	TRBJ2-1	-	CASSLGSVSSYNEQFF	TGTGCCAGCAGCTTAGGGTCCGTGAGCTCCTACAATGAGCAGTTCTTC
TRBV4-1	-	TRBJ2-5	-	CASSQESTSVSQYF	TGCGCCAGCAGCCAAGAGTCTACCTCAGTGTCCCAGTACTTC
TRBV11-2	-	TRBJ2-5	-	CASSSLSGRQETQYF	TGTGCCAGCAGCTCCCTGTCGGGTCGCCAAGAGACCCAGTACTTC
TRBV7-3	-	TRBJ1-2	-	CASSLDADHYGYTF	TGTGCCAGCAGCTTAGATGCGGACCACTATGGCTACACCTTC
TRBV3-1/TRBV3-2	-	TRBJ2-3	TRBD2	CASSQGTSGGAYLDTQYF	TGTGCCAGCAGCCAAGGCACTAGCGGGGGGGCCTATCTAGATACGCAGTATTTT
TRBV27	-	TRBJ1-5	-	CASSLSFRSQPQHF	TGTGCCAGCAGTTTATCTTTCCGGTCTCAGCCCCAGCATTTT
TRBV24-1	-	TRBJ2-2	TRBD2	CATSDLQRTSGPYANTGELFF	TGTGCCACCAGTGATTTGCAGCGGACTAGCGGACCTTACGCGAACACCGGGGAGCTGTTTTTT
TRBV3-1/TRBV3-2	-	TRBJ2-5	TRBD2	CASNTTLSGRKTQYF	TGTGCCAGCAATACCACACTAAGCGGGAGGAAGACCCAGTACTTC
TRBV7-8	-	TRBJ2-3	TRBD2	CASSLRAGGERYELTDTQYF	TGTGCCAGCAGCCTCCGGGCTGGGGGGGAGCGATACGAGCTCACAGATACGCAGTATTTT
TRBV11-2	-	TRBJ2-3	-	CASSRAAGWGTDTQYF	TGTGCCAGCAGCCGGGCGGCCGGCTGGGGCACAGATACGCAGTATTTT
TRBV5-1	-	TRBJ1-1	TRBD1	CASSLRGTGSDEAFF	TGCGCCAGCAGCTTGCGGGGGACAGGGAGCGATGAAGCTTTCTTT
TRBV15	-	TRBJ2-2	-	CATSRPNTGELFF	TGTGCCACCAGCAGGCCAAATACCGGGGAGCTGTTTTTT
TRBV3-1/TRBV3-2	-	TRBJ1-6	-	CASSQPGGGSPLHF	TGTGCCAGCAGCCAACCGGGGGGTGGTTCACCCCTCCACTTT
TRBV15	-	TRBJ2-7	-	CATSRGGTQAYEQYF	TGTGCCACCAGCAGAGGGGGGACGCAGGCCTACGAGCAGTACTTC
TRBV5-1	-	TRBJ1-1	-	CASSLGQQEEAFF	TGCGCCAGCAGTCTAGGACAGCAAGAAGAAGCTTTCTTT
TRBV14	-	TRBJ1-2	-	CASSQVTTASGYTF	TGTGCCAGCAGCCAAGTTACGACGGCCTCTGGCTACACCTTC
TRBV11-3	-	TRBJ2-3	TRBD2	CASSWGREGGDTQYF	TGTGCCAGCAGCTGGGGGAGGGAAGGTGGAGATACGCAGTATTTT
TRBV19	-	TRBJ2-1	-	CASSILPFGISYNEQFF	TGTGCCAGTAGTATACTACCTTTCGGGATTTCCTACAATGAGCAGTTCTTC
TRBV30	-	TRBJ1-2	TRBD1	CAWSGIQGTGLHGYTF	TGTGCCTGGAGTGGAATACAGGGGACAGGCCTCCATGGCTACACCTTC
TRBV6-5	-	TRBJ1-6	-	CASSYSDGSYNSPLHF	TGTGCCAGCAGTTACTCTGACGGGTCCTATAATTCACCCCTCCACTTT
TRBV6-5	-	TRBJ2-2	TRBD2	CASSRTSFTGELFF	TGTGCCAGCAGCCGGACTAGTTTCACCGGGGAGCTGTTTTTT
TRBV30	once	TRBJ1-4	-	CAWSVGGNEKLFF	TGTGCCTGGAGTGTAGGAGGAAATGAAAAACTGTTTTTT
TRBV18	once	TRBJ2-7	-	CASSPKMAGYKYEQYF	TGTGCCAGCTCACCGAAGATGGCAGGGTACAAGTACGAGCAGTACTTC
TRBV6-5	-	TRBJ2-7	-	CASSKPGPSYEQYF	TGTGCCAGCAGTAAACCGGGACCGTCCTACGAGCAGTACTTC
TRBV24-1	-	TRBJ1-1	-	CATSDPGLQEAFF	TGTGCCACCAGTGACCCCGGGTTGCAAGAAGCTTTCTTT
TRBV3-1/TRBV3-2	-	TRBJ1-5	-	CASSQETPGSPDSNQPQHF	TGTGCCAGCAGCCAAGAGACACCCGGGTCCCCAGATAGCAATCAGCCCCAGCATTTT
TRBV18	-	TRBJ2-5	-	CASSHDSLGRETQYF	TGTGCCAGCTCACACGACAGCCTCGGTCGGGAGACCCAGTACTTC
TRBV12-3/TRBV12-4	-	TRBJ1-4	-	CASSFSGNEKLFF	TGTGCCAGCAGTTTTTCCGGGAATGAAAAACTGTTTTTT
TRBV20-1	once	TRBJ1-1	TRBD1	CSASRQGATEAFF	TGCAGTGCTAGTCGACAGGGGGCTACTGAAGCTTTCTTT
TRBV9	few	TRBJ2-1	-	CASSVDTDNEQFF	TGTGCCAGCAGCGTAGACACCGACAATGAGCAGTTCTTC
TRBV5-4	-	TRBJ1-6	-	CASSLAGINSPLHF	TGTGCCAGCAGCTTGGCAGGGATTAATTCACCCCTCCACTTT
TRBV6-6	-	TRBJ1-1	TRBD1	CASSYKGGPGTEAFF	TGTGCCAGCAGTTATAAAGGGGGCCCTGGCACTGAAGCTTTCTTT
TRBV7-2	-	TRBJ1-6	-	CASSPASWSNSPLHF	TGTGCCAGCAGCCCCGCCAGTTGGAGTAATTCACCCCTCCACTTT
TRBV6-2/TRBV6-3	-	TRBJ2-1	-	CASSYRGSPYNEQFF	TGTGCCAGCAGTTACCGGGGGTCACCTTACAATGAGCAGTTCTTC
TRBV18	few	TRBJ1-3	-	CASSPPAFGNTIYF	TGTGCCAGCTCACCACCAGCGTTTGGAAACACCATATATTTT
TRBV5-5	once	TRBJ2-2	-	CASSQLSGGELFF	TGTGCCAGCAGCCAACTAAGCGGCGGGGAGCTGTTTTTT
TRBV5-6	once	TRBJ2-7	-	CASSLLGHLYEQYF	TGTGCCAGCAGCTTGTTGGGACACCTCTACGAGCAGTACTTC
TRBV27	-	TRBJ2-1	TRBD1	CATAGRTGGRSEQFF	TGTGCCACAGCGGGGCGGACAGGGGGCCGGTCGGAGCAGTTCTTC
TRBV7-8	-	TRBJ1-2	TRBD1	CASSLTGQGGYGYTF	TGTGCCAGCAGCTTAACGGGACAGGGGGGCTATGGCTACACCTTC